This T cell receptor (beta chain) originates from a study of blood T cell repertoires in COVID-19. Turning to the study itself: PBMCs, B-cell-depleted T cells, or T cells were the source of the cDNA or gDNA that made up the material.

The Seattle patients, enrolled during active infection, were followed longitudinally. Assay: immunoSEQ multiplex PCR; the TCRdb copy retains only in-frame clones and omits some. The sample holds more than 150,000 clones, 75% to 85% seen once. Trimming cost V 4 bases and J 0 bases, with 10 bases left between them. The germline V gene has CDR1 KGHDR and CDR2 SFDVKD. The CDR3 covers 15 residues. The sequenced sample was peripheral blood. The V gene is TRBV24-1, the J gene TRBJ2-3; D may be TRBD1 (6 bases). The TCR sequence derives from a woman aged 80 or older with COVID-19, enrolled during active disease. This CDR3 reads CATSEGATSTDTQYF. The CDR3, as DNA: TGTGCCACCAGTGAGGGGGCGACTAGCACAGATACGCAGTATTTT.